The 26 T cell receptor beta chains below come from one sample, sequenced in a study of T cells in tuberculosis. Specified time point: new active TB diagnosis, blood taken before or within 7 days of starting treatment. Here immunoSEQ multiplex PCR was the method, and the copy in TCRdb shows in-frame clones only, minus some. The sample consists of about 33,000 clones, about 85% of them appearing once. This specimen consisted of PBMCs, obtained at tuberculosis diagnosis. These receptors originate from an adult with tuberculosis.

The chain uses TRBV5-1 and TRBJ1-3, with D tentatively TRBD1 (6 bases). V lost 2 bases, J lost 3 bases, and 12 bases lay in between. The CDR3 totals 15 residues. The germline gives CDR1 SGHRS, CDR2 YFSETQ. CDR3 in amino acids: CASSFSGGDGNTIYF. Here the CDR3 DNA reads TGCGCCAGCAGCTTCTCTGGGGGCGATGGAAACACCATATATTTT.

This clone was detected a few times. The CDR3 nucleotides read TGTGCCAGCAATCGTGAGCCGAACACTGAAGCTTTCTTT. It yields the protein CASNREPNTEAFF. The chain links TRBV7-8 to TRBJ1-1; the D is unclear. Germline assignment: CDR1 SGHVS and CDR2 FQNEAQ. This CDR3 contains 13 residues. The V end lost 7 bases, the J end lost 1 base, and 10 bases lay between the germline ends.

The chain couples TRBV6-1 to TRBJ2-7; maybe TRBD1 (5 bases). V lost 7 bases and J lost 0, with 13 bases in between. The CDR3 is 14 amino acids. The germline V gene encodes CDR1 MNHNS and CDR2 SASEGT. The CDR3 here is CASTLRGHSYEQYF. CDR3 DNA sequence: TGTGCCAGCACCCTAAGGGGCCACTCCTACGAGCAGTACTTC.

The chain is built from TRBV19 and TRBJ1-6; 7 bases agree with TRBD1. The CDR3 covers 16 residues. Germline loops: CDR1 LNHDA, CDR2 SQIVND (reference sequence). V was clipped by 4 bases and J by 7 bases; unmatched bases: 10. The CDR3 sequence is CASSRTPTGQNSPLHF. CDR3 nucleotides: TGTGCCAGTAGTAGAACACCGACAGGGCAGAATTCACCCCTCCACTTT.

The chain couples TRBV11-2 to TRBJ2-4, with TRBD1 matching over 11 bases. The germline V gene encodes CDR1 SGHAT and CDR2 FQNNGV. The ends lost 5 bases at V and 4 bases at J; junction bases unmatched: 7. This CDR3 is built from 16 residues. In DNA, the CDR3 is TGTGCCAGCAGCGGTCACCGGGACAGGGGGAAAAACATTCAGTACTTC. It encodes CASSGHRDRGKNIQYF.

This chain uses TRBV5-5 with TRBJ1-2; 12 positions match TRBD1. J lost 6 bases, V lost 5 bases, and 8 bases had no gene match. Per the germline V gene, CDR1 is SGHKS and CDR2 is YYEKEE (reference sequence). The CDR3 sequence is 15 residues long. CDR3 bases: TGTGCCAGCAGTTACCGGGACAGGGGGCAAAATGGCTACACCTTC. Translation: CASSYRDRGQNGYTF.

This clone is a singleton in its sample. V is TRBV6-5 and J is TRBJ2-5; 8 nucleotides agree with TRBD2. After removal of 6 bases from V and 2 bases from J, the junction contained 5 bases not matched to a gene. CDR1 is MNHEY, CDR2 SVGAGI, per germline. This CDR3 spans 14 amino acids. For the CDR3, the DNA is TGTGCCAGCAGCCGTCCGGGGGGGCAAGAGACCCAGTACTTC. This gives the protein CASSRPGGQETQYF.

The J gene is TRBJ2-7, the V gene TRBV27; TRBD2 matches 10 bases. Germline CDR1 is MNHEY and CDR2 is SMNVEV (reference sequence). The CDR3 consists of 14 residues. Trimming removed 3 bases from V and 6 bases from J; junction bases left unmatched: 5. CDR3 sequence reads: CASSFLAGEGEQYF. CDR3 nucleotides: TGTGCCAGCAGTTTTCTAGCGGGAGAAGGCGAGCAGTACTTC.

Remarks on this clone: Other DNA sequences of this sample code for an identical CDR3. The chain recombines TRBV5-1 with TRBJ2-7; D might be TRBD2 (5 bases). The V gene's germline CDR1 is SGHRS and CDR2 YFSETQ. The CDR3 spans 14 residues. Deletions cut 0 bases from V and 0 bases from J, with 7 bases between. CDR3 coding DNA: TGCGCCAGCAGCTTGGCCGGGATCTCCTACGAGCAGTACTTC. The encoded protein is CASSLAGISYEQYF.

The chain joins TRBV30 to TRBJ1-5; D gene uncertain. Germline loops: CDR1 GTSNPN, CDR2 SVGIG (reference sequence). The CDR3 is 12 residues long. Trimming removed 0 bases from V and 6 bases from J, with 6 bases in between. For the CDR3, the DNA is TGTGCCTGGAGTGTAACTAGTCAGCCCCAGCATTTT. Its protein product is CAWSVTSQPQHF.

The chain uses TRBV7-6 and TRBJ2-7, with 7 positions matching TRBD2. J lost 2 bases, V lost 5 bases, and 9 bases had no gene match. The germline V gene has CDR1 SGHVS and CDR2 FNYEAQ. This CDR3 has 15 residues. The CDR3 spells CASSQEAGTTYEQYF. CDR3 nucleotides: TGTGCCAGCAGCCAAGAAGCGGGAACAACCTACGAGCAGTACTTC.

The chain carries TRBV4-3 and TRBJ2-5; D is possibly TRBD2 (5 bases). From germline, CDR1 is LGHNA and CDR2 YSLEER. The CDR3 covers 15 residues. The germline V and J ends were trimmed by 0 bases and 5 bases, with 13 bases remaining between them. The CDR3 spells CASSQDRGFGETQYF. In DNA form, the CDR3 reads TGCGCCAGCAGCCAAGATAGAGGGTTTGGGGAGACCCAGTACTTC.

This chain uses TRBV29-1 with TRBJ2-7; D gene ambiguous. CDR3 length: 11 amino acids. Germline CDR1 and CDR2: SQVTM and ANQGSEA. The V and J ends lost 0 bases and 6 bases respectively, with 6 bases between them. In DNA, the CDR3 is TGCAGCGTTGAAGAGGCTCTCGAGCAGTACTTC. Encoded protein: CSVEEALEQYF.

The chain joins TRBV28 to TRBJ1-6, with D tentatively TRBD1 (5 bases). CDR1 is MDHEN, CDR2 SYDVKM, per germline. This CDR3 region has 13 residues. V was trimmed by 5 bases and J by 13 bases, leaving 15 bases between them. CDR3 amino acids: CASSRDSLGPLHF. The CDR3 DNA reads TGTGCCAGCAGTCGGGACTCTTTGGGTCCCCTCCACTTT.

The chain joins TRBV30 to TRBJ2-2; TRBD1 aligns across 9 bases. Germline CDR1 GTSNPN, CDR2 SVGIG (reference sequence). There are 15 residues in the CDR3. V dropped 6 bases and J dropped 0; count of bases not matched to a gene: 5. CDR3 nucleotide sequence: TGTGCCTGCTTACAGGGGGCCTCGAACACCGGGGAGCTGTTTTTT. Translating it yields CACLQGASNTGELFF.

This clone was picked up one time. The chain is built from TRBV7-9 and TRBJ1-2, with TRBD1 identical over 8 bases. The V segment lost 0 bases and the J segment 0 bases; nucleotides outside the gene matches: 0. The CDR3 runs 15 residues. Looked up from germline, CDR1 is SEHNR and CDR2 is FQNEAQ (reference sequence). CDR3 region: CASSLADRANYGYTF. In DNA, the CDR3 is TGTGCCAGCAGCTTAGCGGACAGGGCTAACTATGGCTACACCTTC.

V gene TRBV4-1 combines with J gene TRBJ1-5; weak D call: TRBD1 (5 bases). The V end lost 0 bases, the J end lost 7 bases, and 10 bases lay between the germline ends. The germline gives CDR1 MGHRA, CDR2 YSYEKL. There are 14 residues in the CDR3. The CDR3 DNA sequence: TGCGCCAGCAGCCAAGACGCAGGGAGGCAGCCCCAGCATTTT. This gives the protein CASSQDAGRQPQHF.

The V call is TRBV7-2, the J call TRBJ1-4, with 8 positions matching TRBD1. Germline CDR1 reads SGHTA; CDR2 reads FQGNSA. The CDR3 has 14 residues. Trimming at V came to 4 bases and at J to 5 bases, leaving 3 bases not matched to a gene. CDR3 amino acids: CASSWTGKNEKLFF. In DNA form, the CDR3 reads TGTGCCAGCAGCTGGACAGGGAAGAATGAAAAACTGTTTTTT. Drawing the rest from reference TRBV7-2 and TRBJ1-4, the complete variable domain is GAGVSQSPSNKVTEKGKDVELRCDPISGHTALYWYRQSLGQGLEFLIYFQGNSAPDKSGLPSDRFSAERTGGSVSTLTIQRTQQEDSAVYLCASSWTGKNEKLFFGSGTQLSVL.

For this clone: Other DNA variants within this sample encode the same CDR3. The chain has TRBV5-5 and TRBJ1-2, with D unresolved. Trimming left V 0 bases short and J 2 bases short, with 5 bases between. CDR1 is SGHKS, CDR2 YYEKEE, per germline (reference sequence). CDR3 length: 13 residues. CDR3 sequence: CASSLGQNYGYTF. The DNA for the CDR3 is TGTGCCAGCAGCTTGGGCCAGAACTATGGCTACACCTTC. The full variable domain, in which reference TRBV5-5 and TRBJ1-2 provide the parts outside the CDR3, is DAGVTQSPTHLIKTRGQQVTLRCSPISGHKSVSWYQQVLGQGPQFIFQYYEKEERGRGNFPDRFSARQFPNYSSELNVNALLLGDSALYLCASSLGQNYGYTFGSGTRLTVV.

As DNA, the CDR3 is TGTGCCAGCAGCTTTCTCGACAGTGTTAGCACAGATACGCAGTATTTT. Protein: CASSFLDSVSTDTQYF. The chain carries TRBV5-4 and TRBJ2-3, with D perhaps TRBD1 (5 bases). The germline V gene has CDR1 SGHNT and CDR2 YYREEE (reference sequence). V lost 2 bases and J 0 bases, leaving 13 bases between the germline ends. The CDR3 runs 16 residues. The whole variable domain, remainder taken from reference TRBV5-4 and TRBJ2-3, is ETGVTQSPTHLIKTRGQQVTLRCSSQSGHNTVSWYQQALGQGPQFIFQYYREEENGRGNFPPRFSGLQFPNYSSELNVNALELDDSALYLCASSFLDSVSTDTQYFGPGTRLTVL.

This chain links TRBV5-6 with TRBJ2-1; TRBD2 matches at 11 bases. V gave up 2 bases and J gave up 6 bases; unmatched junction bases: 7. The CDR3 extends over 16 amino acids. The germline CDR1 and CDR2 sequences are SGHDT and YYEEEE. The DNA of the CDR3 is TGTGCCAGCAGCTTTATAGCGGGAGGGCGGCGCAATGAGCAGTTCTTC. Protein: CASSFIAGGRRNEQFF.

This clone was detected only once. The chain uses TRBV11-2 and TRBJ1-1, with D unresolved. V lost 4 bases and J 0 bases, leaving 6 bases between the germline ends. This CDR3 comprises 13 residues. Germline values: CDR1 SGHAT, CDR2 FQNNGV. CDR3 sequence: CASSSDMNTEAFF. CDR3 sequence (DNA): TGTGCCAGCAGCTCCGACATGAACACTGAAGCTTTCTTT.

The V gene is TRBV25-1, the J gene TRBJ1-2; D not certain. The V gene's germline CDR1 is MGHDK and CDR2 SYGVNS. The V gene lost 1 base and the J gene lost 0 bases, with 3 bases spanning the gap. The CDR3 consists of 13 residues. DNA of the CDR3: TGTGCCAGCAGTGAATCCGCTAACTATGGCTACACCTTC. It yields the protein CASSESANYGYTF.

In this sample, this clone turned up once. The rearrangement joins TRBV13 to TRBJ2-7; possible D gene TRBD2, 6 bases. This CDR3 contains 14 residues. V lost 5 bases, J lost 5 bases, and 16 bases lay in between. The germline gives CDR1 PRHDT, CDR2 FYEKMQ (reference sequence). CDR3 region: CASSQGARGNEQYF. The CDR3 DNA follows: TGTGCCAGCAGCCAAGGAGCCCGGGGGAACGAGCAGTACTTC.

By share of the sample, this clone is medium-sized. This chain joins TRBV10-1 and TRBJ1-2, with a possible D match to TRBD1 (6 bases). Germline CDR1 and CDR2: WNHNN and SYGVQD (reference sequence). CDR3 length: 13 residues. Trimming left V 4 bases short and J 4 bases short, with 10 bases between. Here the CDR3 reads CASSGQDGYGYTF. The CDR3 nucleotides are TGCGCCAGCAGTGGACAGGACGGCTATGGCTACACCTTC.

The V gene is TRBV7-3, the J gene TRBJ1-6; D uncertain. In germline, CDR1 is SGHTA, CDR2 FQGTGA. CDR3 length: 13 amino acids. Trimming cost V 2 bases and J 8 bases, with 7 bases left between them. The CDR3 sequence: CASSLSIDSPLHF. In DNA form, the CDR3 reads TGTGCCAGCAGCTTATCTATAGATTCACCCCTCCACTTT.